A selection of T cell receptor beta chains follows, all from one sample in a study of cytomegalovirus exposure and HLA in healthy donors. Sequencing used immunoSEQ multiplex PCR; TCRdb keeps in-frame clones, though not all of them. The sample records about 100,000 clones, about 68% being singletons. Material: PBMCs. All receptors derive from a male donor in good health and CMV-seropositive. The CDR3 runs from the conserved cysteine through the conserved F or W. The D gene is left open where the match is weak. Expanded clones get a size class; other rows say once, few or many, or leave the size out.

CDR3: CASSPTSTDTQYF; DNA: TGTGCCAGCAGCCCGACTAGCACAGATACGCAGTATTTT; length: 13; D: .; V: TRBV7-2; J: TRBJ2-3; size: .
CDR3: CASSWVAANTGELFF; DNA: TGTGCCAGCAGTTGGGTAGCGGCGAACACCGGGGAGCTGTTTTTT; length: 15; D: .; V: TRBV6-5; J: TRBJ2-2; size: .
CDR3: CASSLEPLAGTGANVLTF; DNA: TGCGCCAGCAGCTTGGAGCCACTAGCGGGTACTGGGGCCAACGTCCTGACTTTC; length: 18; D: TRBD2; V: TRBV5-1; J: TRBJ2-6; size: .
CDR3: CAWAGNSENSPLHF; DNA: TGTGCCTGGGCCGGGAACAGTGAGAATTCACCCCTCCACTTT; length: 14; D: .; V: TRBV30; J: TRBJ1-6; size: .
CDR3: CASSLVTSDTGELFF; DNA: TGTGCCAGCAGCTTGGTGACTAGCGACACCGGGGAGCTGTTTTTT; length: 15; D: TRBD2; V: TRBV5-4; J: TRBJ2-2; size: few
CDR3: CASSLPMSQDEQYF; DNA: TGTGCCAGCAGCTTACCCATGTCTCAGGATGAGCAGTACTTC; length: 14; D: .; V: TRBV13; J: TRBJ2-7; size: .
CDR3: CASSLSGTGAYYGYTF; DNA: TGTGCCAGCAGTTTATCAGGGACAGGGGCCTACTATGGCTACACCTTC; length: 16; D: TRBD1; V: TRBV27; J: TRBJ1-2; size: .
CDR3: CASSLSGAVDTQYF; DNA: TGTGCCAGCAGCTTAAGCGGGGCGGTAGATACGCAGTATTTT; length: 14; D: TRBD2; V: TRBV7-9; J: TRBJ2-3; size: .
CDR3: CARLSGDSRDGYTF; DNA: TGTGCCCGACTTTCGGGGGATTCACGAGATGGCTACACCTTC; length: 14; D: .; V: TRBV30; J: TRBJ1-2; size: once
CDR3: CSASRGDGYTF; DNA: TGCAGTGCTAGTCGGGGTGATGGCTACACCTTC; length: 11; D: .; V: TRBV20-1; J: TRBJ1-2; size: .
CDR3: CAWSVFVGSNEKLFF; DNA: TGTGCCTGGAGTGTCTTCGTGGGCAGTAATGAAAAACTGTTTTTT; length: 15; D: .; V: TRBV30; J: TRBJ1-4; size: .
CDR3: CASSQGGSTARREAFF; DNA: TGCGCCAGCAGCCAGGGGGGTTCGACAGCCCGCCGTGAAGCTTTCTTT; length: 16; D: .; V: TRBV4-1; J: TRBJ1-1; size: .
CDR3: CASSGTDSLGTF; DNA: TGTGCCAGCAGCGGAACGGACAGCCTCGGCACCTTC; length: 12; D: .; V: TRBV9; J: TRBJ1-2; size: once
CDR3: CASSLEGTSINEQFF; DNA: TGTGCCAGCAGCTTAGAGGGTACTAGCATCAATGAGCAGTTCTTC; length: 15; D: .; V: TRBV7-2; J: TRBJ2-1; size: .
CDR3: CASSSMASGGRFYNEQFF; DNA: TGCGCCAGCAGCTCCATGGCTAGCGGGGGGCGTTTCTACAATGAGCAGTTCTTC; length: 18; D: TRBD2; V: TRBV5-1; J: TRBJ2-1; size: .
CDR3: CSVARGEAFF; DNA: TGCAGCGTTGCAAGGGGGGAAGCTTTCTTT; length: 10; D: .; V: TRBV29-1; J: TRBJ1-1; size: .
CDR3: CASRVDRGGNTEAFF; DNA: TGTGCCAGCCGAGTCGACAGGGGCGGCAACACTGAAGCTTTCTTT; length: 15; D: TRBD1; V: TRBV7-2; J: TRBJ1-1; size: .
CDR3: CASSGTSGDTDTQYF; DNA: TGCGCCAGCAGCGGAACTAGCGGGGATACAGATACGCAGTATTTT; length: 15; D: TRBD2; V: TRBV4-1; J: TRBJ2-3; size: .
CDR3: CASRTTGVHGYTF; DNA: TGTGCCAGCAGAACGACAGGGGTACATGGCTACACCTTC; length: 13; D: TRBD1; V: TRBV28; J: TRBJ1-2; size: few
CDR3: CASSPGHASSYEQYF; DNA: TGTGCCAGCAGCCCGGGACACGCCAGCTCCTACGAGCAGTACTTC; length: 15; D: .; V: TRBV5-5; J: TRBJ2-7; size: .
CDR3: CASSLGDRPFQETQYF; DNA: TGCGCCAGCAGCTTAGGTGACAGGCCGTTCCAAGAGACCCAGTACTTC; length: 16; D: .; V: TRBV5-1; J: TRBJ2-5; size: few
CDR3: CASSQEARGRLETQYF; DNA: TGCGCCAGCAGCCAAGAGGCCAGGGGGAGATTGGAGACCCAGTACTTC; length: 16; D: TRBD1; V: TRBV4-3; J: TRBJ2-5; size: .
CDR3: CASSETGPYGYTF; DNA: TGCGCCAGCAGTGAGACAGGGCCTTATGGCTACACCTTC; length: 13; D: .; V: TRBV10-1; J: TRBJ1-2; size: .
CDR3: CASSPSLSNQPQHF; DNA: TGTGCCAGCTCCCCGAGTTTAAGCAATCAGCCCCAGCATTTT; length: 14; D: .; V: TRBV6-5; J: TRBJ1-5; size: .
CDR3: CACGTGNPIAEAFF; DNA: TGTGCCTGTGGGACAGGGAATCCTATCGCTGAAGCTTTCTTT; length: 14; D: TRBD1; V: TRBV30; J: TRBJ1-1; size: .
CDR3: CASSLSSGYNEQFF; DNA: TGTGCCAGCAGCTTGTCTAGCGGGTACAATGAGCAGTTCTTC; length: 14; D: TRBD2; V: TRBV5-6; J: TRBJ2-1; size: .
CDR3: CASSFSTGKETQYF; DNA: TGTGCCAGCAGCTTCTCGACAGGCAAAGAGACCCAGTACTTC; length: 14; D: .; V: TRBV5-4; J: TRBJ2-5; size: .
CDR3: CASSEGTGVDTEAFF; DNA: TGTGCCAGCAGCGAGGGGACGGGGGTTGACACTGAAGCTTTCTTT; length: 15; D: .; V: TRBV9; J: TRBJ1-1; size: once
CDR3: CASSQEWGGGYTF; DNA: TGTGCCAGCAGCCAAGAGTGGGGAGGCGGCTACACCTTC; length: 13; D: .; V: TRBV14; J: TRBJ1-2; size: .